A single sample is the source of the 5 T cell receptor beta chains below, sequenced in a study of breast tumors, draining lymph nodes, adjacent tissues. The lymph nodes were axillary draining lymph nodes from breast cancer patients. TCRdb recomputed calls from the multiplex PCR reads with MiXCR, one row per CDR3 protein. The sample lists about 230,000 distinct CDR3 sequences; 32% were seen once. Sequenced input: axillary lymph node tissue. All receptors come from a female donor with breast cancer. Some clones in this sample may be carry-over from other donors' samples.

This sequence joins TRBV5-1 and TRBJ2-6; D ambiguous. The CDR3 sequence is 15 residues long. The germline V gene has CDR1 SGHRS and CDR2 YFSETQ. V dropped 0 bases and J dropped 4 bases, with 8 bases sitting between them. CDR3: CASSLVVEGANVLTF. The CDR3 DNA follows: TGCGCCAGCAGCTTGGTAGTTGAGGGGGCCAACGTCCTGACTTTC.

As regards this clonotype: A junction end diverges from the germline sequence, so it may reflect a read error. The rearrangement joins TRBV5-5 to TRBJ2-1; D is perhaps TRBD2 (6 bases). CDR1 and CDR2 from the germline V gene are SGHKS and YYEKEE (reference sequence). The CDR3 consists of 16 residues. The CDR3 spells CASGFGASVKGSEQFF. Written as DNA, the CDR3 is TGTGCCAGCGGCTTCGGGGCTAGCGTAAAGGGCAGTGAGCAGTTCTTC.

This clonotype has a count of ten or more. The gene calls are TRBV5-1 and TRBJ2-3; TRBD2 might be the D (6 bases). Germline CDR1 SGHRS, CDR2 YFSETQ. The CDR3 runs to 15 residues. Trimming stripped 4 bases from V and 0 bases from J, with 12 bases between. CDR3 sequence: CASSPGRASTDTQYF. CDR3 DNA sequence: TGCGCCAGCAGCCCCGGGAGAGCCAGCACAGATACGCAGTATTTT.

This clonotype has at least ten counts. The CDR3 loop is CSVLGRTTGANVLTF. The CDR3 DNA follows: TGCAGCGTGCTCGGACGGACCACTGGGGCCAACGTCCTGACTTTC. This chain joins TRBV29-1 and TRBJ2-6; no firm D call. The CDR3 is 15 residues long. Germline lookup yields CDR1 SQVTM and CDR2 ANQGSEA. V shed 6 bases and J shed 2 bases, with 14 bases lying between them. Filled out from reference TRBV29-1 and TRBJ2-6, the complete variable domain reads SAVISQKPSRDICQRGTSLTIQCQVDSQVTMMFWYRQQPGQSLTLIATANQGSEATYESGFVIDKFPISRPNLTFSTLTVSNMSPEDSSIYLCSVLGRTTGANVLTFGAGSRLTVL.

The chain couples TRBV12-5 to TRBJ1-6; a weak D match, TRBD1 (5 bases). CDR1 is LGHNT, CDR2 FRNRAP, per germline. Between the trimmed V and J ends, which lost 9 bases and 7 bases, there was a span of 22 bases. The CDR3 loop spans 16 amino acids. The CDR3 DNA follows: TGTGCTAGAGATGGTGGGACCGGGACTGAGAATTCACCCCTCCACTTT. It specifies CARDGGTGTENSPLHF.